Listed below are T cell receptor beta chains from one sample, sequenced in a study of blood T cell repertoires in COVID-19. The data were produced by immunoSEQ multiplex PCR, yet TCRdb's version contains in-frame clones alone and is incomplete. The data contain roughly 100,000 clones, roughly nine tenths of them singletons. Sequencing input: peripheral blood. The receptor set was obtained from a woman aged 80 or older in a cohort sampled during active COVID-19. CDR3s include the opening cysteine and the closing phenylalanine or tryptophan.

V gene	J gene	CDR3 protein
TRBV7-2	TRBJ2-2	CASSLVGDTGELFF
TRBV11-3	TRBJ2-5	CASSKDWLQETQYF
TRBV5-5	TRBJ2-7	CASSLEASGRGEQYF
TRBV5-4	TRBJ2-7	CASGSGETYEQYF
TRBV18	TRBJ2-7	CASRGYYEQYF
TRBV3-1/TRBV3-2	TRBJ2-4	CASSAERIAKNIQYF
TRBV7-2	TRBJ2-3	CASSSGGRETDTQYF
TRBV14	TRBJ2-7	CASSLSGELTYEQYF
TRBV7-9	TRBJ1-6	CASSGEGRSPLHF
TRBV4-1	TRBJ1-5	CASSPSTGPQPQHF
TRBV12-5	TRBJ1-6	CASALLSSYNSPLHF
TRBV12-3/TRBV12-4	TRBJ1-6	CATQATYNSPLHF
TRBV10-3	TRBJ2-1	CAIGQGAHNEQFF
TRBV7-3	TRBJ2-5	CASSASGVPQETQYF
TRBV19	TRBJ2-1	CASSTSGDEQFF
TRBV11-2	TRBJ2-1	CASAQTSGRYNEQFF
TRBV4-1	TRBJ2-2	CASSQVGGELFF
TRBV5-1	TRBJ2-3	CASSLEGTSTDTQYF
TRBV9	TRBJ2-1	CASSVGSRGGGDNEQFF
TRBV2	TRBJ2-1	CASRVRSGDNEQFF
TRBV5-4	TRBJ1-1	CASSLGGNTEAFF
TRBV19	TRBJ2-3	CAKGTSGGYTQYF
TRBV6-1	TRBJ1-1	CASSEVPGTGGAFF
TRBV30	TRBJ2-4	CAWQSGQVGNIQYF
TRBV2	TRBJ1-2	CASSEGGTPYGYTF